This entry lists 3 T cell receptor beta chains sequenced from one sample in a study of blood T cell repertoires in COVID-19 (TCRdb year 2020). Library creation used the immunoSEQ multiplex PCR assay. Imported from immuneACCESS, the table was reduced by TCRdb to in-frame sequences with V and J called. These copies leave out some clones; in studies compared against another copy, an unresolved V gene accounts for under half, and the cause of the remainder is not known. In all, the sample holds about 250,000 clones, and 60% to 75% of those were seen once. 2.5% to 4% of the sample rests with the top ten. The source material was peripheral blood. These receptors were taken from a woman older than 75 with acute or convalescent COVID-19.

This chain joins TRBV12-3 or TRBV12-4 and TRBJ2-7; 7 nucleotides line up with TRBD2. The CDR3 consists of 13 residues. Trimming removed 0 bases from V and 7 bases from J; junction bases left unmatched: 3. The CDR3 DNA is TGTGCCAGCAGTTTAGCAGAGGGAGGGGAGCAGTACTTC. This sequence encodes CASSLAEGGEQYF.

The J gene is TRBJ2-2, the V gene TRBV6-4; 9 bases line up with TRBD2. After removal of 4 bases from V and 5 bases from J, the junction contained 5 bases not matched to a gene. The CDR3 consists of 15 residues. Germline V CDR1 and CDR2: MRHNA, SNTAGT. The CDR3 is CASSGGGRGTGELFF. Written as DNA, the CDR3 is TGTGCCAGCAGTGGTGGCGGGAGGGGGACCGGGGAGCTGTTTTTT.

This chain links TRBV18 with TRBJ1-6; D unclear. CDR3 length: 15 amino acids. Trimming left V 3 bases short and J 7 bases short, with 13 bases between. Germline CDR1 is KGHSH and CDR2 is LQKENI. CDR3 in amino acids: CASSPNQKSNSPLHF. The CDR3 DNA reads TGTGCCAGCTCACCTAATCAGAAATCAAATTCACCCCTCCACTTT.